Below, 30 T cell receptor beta chains from the same sample are listed, as sequenced in a study of blood T cell repertoires in COVID-19. The protocol was immunoSEQ multiplex PCR, while the TCRdb copy is restricted to in-frame clones and leaves out a portion. The data hold 360,000 or so clones, with about four fifths observed a single time. The sequenced sample consisted of PBMCs or T cells enriched from blood (not recorded which). The receptors stem from a woman between 50 and 59 years old who had recovered from COVID-19.

This sequence joins TRBV6-2 or TRBV6-3 and TRBJ1-2, with 8 nucleotides matching TRBD1. The CDR3 has 14 amino acids. Looked up from germline, CDR1 is MNHEY and CDR2 is SVGEGT. J gave up 2 bases and V 4 bases, and 3 bases lay outside the gene matches. The CDR3 loop reads CASSWRTGNYGYTF. CDR3 in DNA: TGTGCCAGCAGTTGGCGGACAGGGAACTATGGCTACACCTTC.

The chain uses TRBV11-3 and TRBJ2-5; tentatively, D is TRBD1 (6 bases). The germline CDR1 and CDR2 sequences are SGHNT and YENEEA. The V end was cut by 2 bases, the J end by 3 bases, with 7 bases between. The length of the CDR3 is 13 residues. The CDR3 sequence: CASSLHREETQYF. The CDR3 region has the DNA TGTGCCAGCAGCTTACACAGGGAAGAGACCCAGTACTTC.

V and J are TRBV5-6 and TRBJ2-7; 8 positions match TRBD1. The CDR3 runs to 12 residues. V dropped 1 base and J dropped 12; count of bases not matched to a gene: 6. Germline assignment: CDR1 SGHDT and CDR2 YYEEEE. Written as DNA, the CDR3 is TGTGCCAGCAGCTTGTCGGGACAGGTCGCGTACTTC. Translated: CASSLSGQVAYF.

This clone was seen only a few times. This rearrangement joins TRBV5-1 to TRBJ1-4, with a possible D match to TRBD1 (5 bases). The ends were cut back, 3 bases at V and 6 bases at J, with 12 bases in the middle. In germline, CDR1 is SGHRS, CDR2 YFSETQ. CDR3 length: 14 residues. CDR3 nucleotide sequence: TGCGCCAGCAGCTACCAGGGAAGTTATGAAAAACTGTTTTTT. Translation gives CASSYQGSYEKLFF.

This chain connects TRBV7-3 to TRBJ1-1; D might be TRBD1 (5 bases). The CDR3 sequence is 14 residues long. Germline V lookup: CDR1 SGHTA, CDR2 FQGTGA. V was clipped by 1 base and J by 8 bases, with 14 bases between them. The DNA for the CDR3 is TGTGCCAGCAGCTTAAACCAAGGGGTAGGCGAAGCTTTCTTT. The encoded protein is CASSLNQGVGEAFF. Combining the CDR3 with reference TRBV7-3 and TRBJ1-1 gives the whole variable domain GAGVSQTPSNKVTEKGKYVELRCDPISGHTALYWYRQSLGQGPEFLIYFQGTGAADDSGLPNDRFFAVRPEGSVSTLKIQRTERGDSAVYLCASSLNQGVGEAFFGQGTRLTVV.

The chain recombines TRBV5-4 with TRBJ2-3, with 11 bases that match TRBD2. This CDR3 has 17 amino acids. V lost 0 bases to trimming and J lost 8 bases; unmatched junction nucleotides: 11. CDR1 is SGHNT, CDR2 YYREEE, per germline (reference sequence). The CDR3 spells CASSLGPLAGGQGTQYF. The CDR3 region has the DNA TGTGCCAGCAGCTTGGGCCCCTTAGCGGGGGGGCAGGGTACGCAGTATTTT.

This rearrangement joins TRBV18 to TRBJ1-5; possibly TRBD1 for D (6 bases). Germline CDR1 reads KGHSH; CDR2 reads LQKENI. This CDR3 has 14 residues. V was cut by 2 bases and J by 5 bases, with 10 bases left in between. The CDR3, as DNA: TGTGCCAGCTCACCATCGGACAGCTATCAGCCCCAGCATTTT. This translates into CASSPSDSYQPQHF.

This sequence joins TRBV19 and TRBJ1-5; possible D gene TRBD1, 6 bases. Germline V lookup: CDR1 LNHDA, CDR2 SQIVND (reference sequence). The V gene lost 0 bases and the J gene lost 7 bases, with 13 bases spanning the gap. The CDR3 is 15 amino acids. The CDR3 spells CASSIDRTAGQPQHF. CDR3 DNA: TGTGCCAGTAGTATAGATAGGACAGCAGGCCAGCCCCAGCATTTT.

The rearrangement uses TRBV3-1 (or the pseudogene TRBV3-2) and TRBJ1-5, with D perhaps matching TRBD1 (6 bases). The CDR3 is made up of 15 amino acids. V was clipped by 0 bases and J by 6 bases, with 12 bases between them. Germline values: CDR1 LGHDT, CDR2 YNNKEL (reference sequence). The DNA of the CDR3 is TGTGCCAGCAGCCAAGATGGGGGGGCCGGTCAGCCCCAGCATTTT. As protein: CASSQDGGAGQPQHF.

The CDR3 DNA sequence: TGCGCCAGCAAGGAACCAACGGCGGGTGGCTACACCTTC. Its translation is CASKEPTAGGYTF. This rearrangement joins TRBV5-1 to TRBJ1-2; D not certain. V was clipped by 6 bases and J by 7 bases, with 16 bases between them. Germline assignment: CDR1 SGHRS and CDR2 YFSETQ. This CDR3 is built from 13 residues.

The chain joins TRBV11-1 to TRBJ2-5, with D possibly being TRBD2 (5 bases). This CDR3 is built from 15 residues. Germline V gene data show CDR1 as SGHAT and CDR2 as FQDESV (reference sequence). Trimming removed 1 base at V and 0 bases at J, with 9 bases between. Here the CDR3 DNA reads TGTGCCAGCAGCTTAGGGGCGGGCGACCAAGAGACCCAGTACTTC. Translated, it gives CASSLGAGDQETQYF.

V is TRBV5-1 and J is TRBJ1-1, with TRBD1 matching over 7 bases. The CDR3 is 15 amino acids. Germline V gene sequence: CDR1 SGHRS, CDR2 YFSETQ. The trim removed 2 bases at V and 4 bases at J, leaving 8 bases unmatched. Here the CDR3 reads CASSFRQTGPTEAFF. CDR3 DNA: TGCGCCAGCAGCTTTAGGCAGACAGGGCCCACTGAAGCTTTCTTT.

The V and J genes are TRBV19 and TRBJ1-2, with TRBD1 identical over 9 bases. The junction had 7 bases not matched to a gene; V was cut back by 2 bases and J by 6 bases. This CDR3 has 15 amino acids. Germline loops: CDR1 LNHDA, CDR2 SQIVND (reference sequence). DNA of the CDR3: TGTGCCAGTAGTATAAACCTGGACAGGGGCAATGGCTACACCTTC. Translation gives CASSINLDRGNGYTF. The whole variable domain, filled in from reference TRBV19 and TRBJ1-2, reads DGGITQSPKYLFRKEGQNVTLSCEQNLNHDAMYWYRQDPGQGLRLIYYSQIVNDFQKGDIAEGYSVSREKKESFPLTVTSAQKNPTAFYLCASSINLDRGNGYTFGSGTRLTVV.

The chain combines TRBV2 with TRBJ2-5, with D possibly matching TRBD1 (5 bases). In germline, CDR1 is SNHLY, CDR2 FYNNEI. With 3 bases removed from V and 6 bases from J, the gap between germline ends came to 11 bases. The CDR3 is 13 residues long. For the CDR3, the DNA is TGTGCCAGCAGTGACCAGGGTCGAAAGACCCAGTACTTC. Translated: CASSDQGRKTQYF. The full variable domain, completed using reference TRBV2 and TRBJ2-5, is EPEVTQTPSHQVTQMGQEVILRCVPISNHLYFYWYRQILGQKVEFLVSFYNNEISEKSEIFDDQFSVERPDGSNFTLKIRSTKLEDSAMYFCASSDQGRKTQYFGPGTRLLVL.

The V and J genes are TRBV11-3 and TRBJ1-1; no firm D call. Germline V gene sequence: CDR1 SGHNT, CDR2 YENEEA. Trimming removed 4 bases from V and 1 base from J, with 10 bases in between. The length of the CDR3 is 14 residues. The chain's CDR3 is CASSSRTENTEAFF. CDR3 bases: TGTGCCAGCAGCTCGCGGACTGAGAACACTGAAGCTTTCTTT.

This chain connects TRBV19 to TRBJ2-2; tentatively, D is TRBD1 (6 bases). This CDR3 has 15 amino acids. CDR1 and CDR2 from the germline V gene are LNHDA and SQIVND (reference sequence). The V end was cut by 2 bases, the J end by 4 bases, with 11 bases between. Here the CDR3 reads CASSIWGRFTGELFF. Here the CDR3 DNA reads TGTGCCAGTAGTATATGGGGGCGATTCACCGGGGAGCTGTTTTTT.

The gene calls are TRBV7-2 and TRBJ2-1, with TRBD2 matching over 9 bases. There are 17 residues in the CDR3. The germline V gene has CDR1 SGHTA and CDR2 FQGNSA. The trim removed 0 bases at V and 6 bases at J, leaving 9 bases unmatched. In DNA form, the CDR3 reads TGTGCCAGCAGCTTAGCCGCTAGCGGGGTAACAGGCAATGAGCAGTTCTTC. Translating it yields CASSLAASGVTGNEQFF.

The V call is TRBV28, the J call TRBJ2-3; 7 bases line up with TRBD1. The CDR3 covers 16 residues. Germline CDR1 reads MDHEN; CDR2 reads SYDVKM. V was pared by 3 bases and J by 1 base, with 7 bases of the junction left unmatched. CDR3 residues: CASSFGQASRTDTQYF. Written as DNA, the CDR3 is TGTGCCAGCAGTTTTGGACAGGCCTCCCGCACAGATACGCAGTATTTT.

The chain uses TRBV7-9 and TRBJ1-6, with 7 bases fitting TRBD1. The CDR3 has 14 amino acids. CDR1 and CDR2 (germline): SEHNR, FQNEAQ (reference sequence). With V trimmed by 1 base and J by 6 bases, 0 bases remained unmatched. CDR3 nucleotides: TGTGCCAGCAGCTTAGGGGACAGTAATTCACCCCTCCACTTT. Amino acids: CASSLGDSNSPLHF. Based on the CDR3 plus reference TRBV7-9 and TRBJ1-6, the full variable domain is DTGVSQNPRHKITKRGQNVTFRCDPISEHNRLYWYRQTLGQGPEFLTYFQNEAQLEKSRLLSDRFSAERPKGSFSTLEIQRTEQGDSAMYLCASSLGDSNSPLHFGNGTRLTVT.

There are many counts of this clone. CDR3 amino acids: CASSLGAYNEQFF. DNA of the CDR3: TGTGCCAGCAGCCTGGGCGCCTACAATGAGCAGTTCTTC. The chain has TRBV11-2 and TRBJ2-1, with unresolved D. The germline V gene has CDR1 SGHAT and CDR2 FQNNGV. The CDR3 runs to 13 residues. Trimming pared 5 bases from V and 2 bases from J, leaving 7 bases between.

The rearrangement joins TRBV5-6 to TRBJ1-4; unclear D gene. The germline V gene has CDR1 SGHDT and CDR2 YYEEEE. This CDR3 spans 16 amino acids. Trimming removed 4 bases at V and 0 bases at J, with 13 bases between. CDR3 loop: CASSRIGSTTNEKLFF. The CDR3 coding sequence is TGTGCCAGCAGCCGTATCGGGTCGACAACTAATGAAAAACTGTTTTTT.

This chain connects TRBV5-6 to TRBJ1-2; tentative D call: TRBD1 (6 bases). CDR1 is SGHDT and CDR2 is YYEEEE in the germline V gene. The CDR3 spans 15 residues. With 1 base removed from V and 4 bases from J, the gap between germline ends came to 14 bases. The CDR3 nucleotides are TGTGCCAGCAGCTTGACGGACAGAGCCCGCTATGGCTACACCTTC. Protein: CASSLTDRARYGYTF.

The V gene is TRBV30, the J gene TRBJ1-1; D not certain. The length of the CDR3 is 14 residues. The V end lost 0 bases, the J end lost 5 bases, and 13 bases lay between the germline ends. The germline gives CDR1 GTSNPN, CDR2 SVGIG (reference sequence). CDR3 region: CAWSVGRAGTEAFF. The CDR3 DNA is TGTGCCTGGAGTGTAGGGAGGGCTGGGACTGAAGCTTTCTTT.

The rearrangement links TRBV30 to TRBJ1-5; 10 nucleotides line up with TRBD1. Germline CDR1 is GTSNPN and CDR2 is SVGIG (reference sequence). CDR3 length: 15 residues. With 0 bases clipped from V and 2 bases from J, the junction kept 1 base outside the gene matches. CDR3 residues: CAWSVGTGGNQPQHF. As DNA, the CDR3 is TGTGCCTGGAGTGTAGGGACAGGGGGCAATCAGCCCCAGCATTTT.

The rearrangement joins TRBV19 to TRBJ1-5; 7 nucleotides align to TRBD1. The CDR3 totals 16 residues. Germline loops: CDR1 LNHDA, CDR2 SQIVND (reference sequence). The J segment lost 7 bases and the V segment lost 7 bases, leaving 16 bases of the junction unmatched. In DNA form, the CDR3 reads TGTGCCAGTATCGGGGCAGGGGGTAGTCTGGGGCAGCCCCAGCATTTT. Its translation: CASIGAGGSLGQPQHF.

V and J are TRBV7-9 and TRBJ2-1; TRBD2 is a possible D gene (6 bases). The germline CDR1 and CDR2 sequences are SEHNR and FQNEAQ (reference sequence). The CDR3 loop spans 13 amino acids. V was shortened by 10 bases and J by 7 bases, with 17 bases between the two germline ends. CDR3 in DNA: TGTGCCACCTTAGTAGCGGCAGGGAATGAGCAGTTCTTC. Protein sequence: CATLVAAGNEQFF. The whole variable domain, filled in from reference TRBV7-9 and TRBJ2-1, reads DTGVSQNPRHKITKRGQNVTFRCDPISEHNRLYWYRQTLGQGPEFLTYFQNEAQLEKSRLLSDRFSAERPKGSFSTLEIQRTEQGDSAMYLCATLVAAGNEQFFGPGTRLTVL.

The chain is built from TRBV6-5 and TRBJ2-3; 9 nucleotides agree with TRBD1. V was pared by 6 bases and J by 3 bases, with 7 bases of the junction left unmatched. Germline CDR1 and CDR2: MNHEY and SVGAGI. The CDR3 sequence is 15 residues long. The CDR3 spells CASSGRDRATDTQYF. The DNA of the CDR3 is TGTGCCAGCAGCGGTAGGGACAGGGCAACAGATACGCAGTATTTT.

V usage is TRBV5-1 and J usage is TRBJ2-2; TRBD1 matches 7 bases. With V trimmed by 6 bases and J by 1 base, 6 bases remained unmatched. The CDR3 sequence is 15 residues long. Germline values: CDR1 SGHRS, CDR2 YFSETQ. The CDR3 region is CASTPRTGNTGELFF. CDR3 nucleotide sequence: TGCGCCAGCACTCCTCGGACAGGGAACACCGGGGAGCTGTTTTTT.

This clone was seen a handful of times. The chain links TRBV5-1 to TRBJ1-1, with a tentative D call TRBD1 (5 bases). Trimming shortened V by 4 bases and J by 0 bases, and 19 bases separated the two germline ends. There are 17 residues in the CDR3. The germline gives CDR1 SGHRS, CDR2 YFSETQ. The DNA of the CDR3 is TGCGCCAGCAGCCCCCTCGGGGGGGTGGCGGTGAACACTGAAGCTTTCTTT. Protein: CASSPLGGVAVNTEAFF.

In nucleotides, the CDR3 is TGTGCCGCCGGAACTAGGACTAGCGGGAGAATGGCCTACGAGCAGTACTTC. It yields the protein CAAGTRTSGRMAYEQYF. This rearrangement joins TRBV30 to TRBJ2-7, with TRBD2 matching 13 bases. The CDR3 sequence is 17 residues long. The V segment lost 8 bases and the J segment 2 bases; nucleotides outside the gene matches: 15. Germline V gene lookup returns CDR1 GTSNPN and CDR2 SVGIG (reference sequence).